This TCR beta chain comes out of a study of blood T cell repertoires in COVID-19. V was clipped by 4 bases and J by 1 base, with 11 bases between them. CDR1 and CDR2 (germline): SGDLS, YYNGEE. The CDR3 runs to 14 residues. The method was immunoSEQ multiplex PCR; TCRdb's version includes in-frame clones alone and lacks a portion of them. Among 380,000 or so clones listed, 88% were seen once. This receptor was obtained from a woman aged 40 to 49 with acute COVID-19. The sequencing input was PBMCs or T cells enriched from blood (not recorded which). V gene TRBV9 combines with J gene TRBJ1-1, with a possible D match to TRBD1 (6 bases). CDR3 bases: TGTGCCAGCAGCTCACGGACAGCGAACACTGAAGCTTTCTTT. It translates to CASSSRTANTEAFF.